These 20 T cell receptor beta chains share one sample of origin, sequenced in a study of blood T cells in healthy people across ages. A second PCR, run for about 6 to 11 cycles, used a sample-barcoded 5' primer plus a J-beta primer mix. MiXCR was run by TCRdb on the 5' RACE reads, yielding one entry per CDR3 protein. In the table there are 1.5 million to 2 million distinct CDR3 sequences, around half of which are singletons. The sample taken for sequencing was blood. The receptors originated from a woman in her 40s in good health.

This clonotype was counted between two and nine times. V gene TRBV4-2 combines with J gene TRBJ2-7; TRBD1 or TRBD2 may be the D gene (5 bases each). V was shortened by 2 bases and J by 1 base, with 15 bases between the two germline ends. CDR1 is LGHNA and CDR2 is YNFKEQ in the germline V gene. The CDR3 is 16 residues long. The CDR3 DNA reads as TGTGCCAGCAGCCAAACATGGGACGGCCTTTCCTACGAGCAGTACTTC. Translated: CASSQTWDGLSYEQYF.

The CDR3 loop reads CATSPQARGYEQFF. The CDR3 DNA follows: TGTGCCACCAGTCCCCAAGCGCGGGGATATGAGCAGTTCTTC. The chain employs TRBV24-1 and TRBJ2-1, with D perhaps TRBD2 (6 bases). This CDR3 is built from 14 residues. Per the germline V gene, CDR1 is KGHDR and CDR2 is SFDVKD. Trimming removed 6 bases from V and 8 bases from J, with 16 bases in between.

This sequence joins TRBV2 and TRBJ2-5; no definite D call. Trimming shortened V by 7 bases and J by 9 bases, and 15 bases separated the two germline ends. The CDR3 extends over 12 amino acids. Germline CDR1 SNHLY, CDR2 FYNNEI. The CDR3 DNA is TGTGCCAGCAAAGCCGACCTGGCGGCCCAGTACTTC. Translation: CASKADLAAQYF.

This clonotype has just one count. This chain connects TRBV6-2 or TRBV6-3 to TRBJ2-5, with TRBD1 identical over 7 bases. The CDR3 totals 13 residues. J was trimmed by 5 bases and V by 10 bases; bases with no gene match: 10. The V gene's germline CDR1 is MNHEY and CDR2 SVGEGT. The CDR3 sequence: CANRTDRVETQYF. DNA for the CDR3: TGTGCCAACAGAACCGACAGGGTTGAGACCCAGTACTTC.

This clonotype has more than one count but fewer than ten. CDR3 DNA: TGTGCCAGCAGCCAAGATTTTCTTAGCGGGGGGGCCTATGAGCAGTTCTTC. Translation gives CASSQDFLSGGAYEQFF. The J gene is TRBJ2-1, the V gene TRBV3-1; 11 bases are a match to TRBD2. Germline V gene sequence: CDR1 LGHDT, CDR2 YNNKEL (reference sequence). The CDR3 sequence is 17 residues long. Trimming at V came to 0 bases and at J to 8 bases, leaving 9 bases not matched to a gene.

The chain employs TRBV7-2 and TRBJ1-6; D may be TRBD1 (6 bases). The CDR3 is made up of 14 amino acids. Germline CDR1 is SGHTA and CDR2 is FQGNSA. Deletions cut 4 bases from V and 8 bases from J, with 12 bases between. The CDR3 region has the DNA TGTGCCAGCAGCTCCCGGGACACCGATTCACCCCTCCACTTT. This encodes CASSSRDTDSPLHF.

The chain has TRBV4-1 and TRBJ1-1; 9 bases fit TRBD1. This CDR3 spans 15 amino acids. The V and J ends lost 6 bases and 0 bases, in that order; junction bases with no gene match: 5. CDR1 MGHRA and CDR2 YSYEKL come from the germline V gene. The CDR3 loop is CASRWGQGVNTEAFF. The CDR3 bases are TGCGCCAGCAGGTGGGGACAGGGTGTGAACACTGAAGCTTTCTTT.

This rearrangement joins TRBV7-9 to TRBJ2-1; D assignment may be TRBD1 or TRBD2 (5 bases each). V lost 4 bases to trimming and J lost 7 bases, with 17 bases between them. The CDR3 has 15 residues. Germline lookup yields CDR1 SEHNR and CDR2 FQNEAQ (reference sequence). In nucleotides, the CDR3 is TGTGCCAGCAGCTCCCAACGGGACCAATTTAATGAGCAGTTCTTC. As protein: CASSSQRDQFNEQFF.

J is TRBJ2-3 and V is TRBV29-1; the match to TRBD2 covers 7 bases. CDR1 is SQVTM and CDR2 is ANQGSEA in the germline V gene. The CDR3 is 13 residues long. With V trimmed by 3 bases and J by 2 bases, 2 bases remained unmatched. The CDR3 DNA reads as TGCAGCGTTGACAGCGGGAACACAGATACGCAGTATTTT. Protein sequence: CSVDSGNTDTQYF.

V gene TRBV7-3 combines with J gene TRBJ2-1; tentative D call: TRBD2 (6 bases). Germline V gene sequence: CDR1 SGHTA, CDR2 FQGTGA. Trimming stripped 5 bases from V and 9 bases from J, with 14 bases between. CDR3 length: 13 amino acids. CDR3 in amino acids: CASSPTSGSEQFF. The CDR3 DNA follows: TGTGCCAGCAGCCCCACCTCCGGGAGTGAGCAGTTCTTC.

This clonotype was detected only a few times. The chain has TRBV7-2 and TRBJ2-7, with 8 bases lining up with TRBD1. Trimming at V came to 1 base and at J to 2 bases, leaving 10 bases not matched to a gene. The CDR3 is made up of 17 amino acids. Germline V gene data show CDR1 as SGHTA and CDR2 as FQGNSA. CDR3 sequence: CASSLVPRTGNPYEQYF. The CDR3 nucleotides are TGTGCCAGCAGCTTAGTTCCGAGGACAGGGAACCCCTACGAGCAGTACTTC.

The chain employs TRBV18 and TRBJ2-1; perhaps TRBD2 as D (6 bases). Gene TRBJ2-7 matches the end of the DNA better, so the J call may be wrong. The CDR3 is 15 residues long. Germline V gives CDR1 KGHSH, CDR2 LQKENI. In nucleotides, the CDR3 is TGTGCCAGCTCACCACCGACTAGGGGAGCGAATGAGCAGTACTTC. Translated, it gives CASSPPTRGANEQYF.

The chain joins TRBV6-2 or TRBV6-3 to TRBJ1-5; 7 bases match TRBD1. CDR1 and CDR2 (germline): MNHEY, SVGEGT. The CDR3 contains 14 residues. J lost 6 bases, V lost 2 bases, and 4 bases had no gene match. The CDR3: CASSYGQGVQPQHF. CDR3 nucleotides: TGTGCCAGCAGTTACGGCCAGGGGGTTCAGCCCCAGCATTTT.

This clonotype has more than one count but fewer than ten. This sequence joins TRBV27 and TRBJ1-2, with 8 nucleotides matching TRBD1. Germline V gene sequence: CDR1 MNHEY, CDR2 SMNVEV (reference sequence). The CDR3 consists of 15 residues. Losses at the gene ends were 5 bases for V and 1 base for J; bases not matched to a gene: 6. CDR3 loop: CASSGTGGINYGYTF. The CDR3 DNA follows: TGTGCCAGCAGTGGTACAGGGGGGATTAACTATGGCTACACCTTC.

This clonotype was found a few times. The chain has TRBV4-1 and TRBJ1-6, with TRBD1 matching over 9 bases. CDR3 length: 15 residues. The V gene's germline CDR1 is MGHRA and CDR2 YSYEKL. The V gene end was trimmed by 5 bases and the J gene end by 14 bases; junction bases not matched to a gene: 13. CDR3 loop: CASSVGGTGSFTLHF. CDR3 coding DNA: TGCGCCAGCAGCGTAGGGGGGACAGGGAGTTTCACCCTCCACTTT.

As DNA, the CDR3 is TGCAGTGCTCCGGGACATCAAGGCTACACCTTC. Its translation: CSAPGHQGYTF. V and J are TRBV20-1 and TRBJ1-2, with a tentative D call TRBD1 (6 bases). The CDR3 contains 11 residues. Germline V gene lookup returns CDR1 DFQATT and CDR2 SNEGSKA (reference sequence). The V end lost 5 bases, the J end lost 8 bases, and 12 bases lay between the germline ends.

The V call is TRBV6-2 or TRBV6-3, the J call TRBJ2-5; 8 bases line up with TRBD2. Germline V gives CDR1 MNHEY, CDR2 SVGEGT. The CDR3 consists of 16 residues. J gave up 5 bases and V 6 bases, and 14 bases lay outside the gene matches. As DNA, the CDR3 is TGTGCCAGCAGGACCCTTAAGCGGGGGAGCCCGGAGACCCAGTACTTC. It encodes CASRTLKRGSPETQYF.

The chain has TRBV3-1 and TRBJ2-7, with 7 bases that match TRBD1. The J call is doubtful: the DNA matches TRBJ2-5 better. CDR3 length equals 13 residues. From germline, CDR1 is LGHDT and CDR2 YNNKEL (reference sequence). The CDR3 protein is CASSRQGPPTQYF. CDR3 in DNA: TGTGCCAGCAGCCGACAGGGTCCGCCGACCCAGTACTTC.

This clonotype was detected ten times or more. This rearrangement joins TRBV18 to TRBJ2-5; D may be TRBD2 (6 bases). CDR1 and CDR2 from the germline V gene are KGHSH and LQKENI. Trimming took off 8 bases at V and 3 bases at J, with 13 bases between the two ends. The CDR3 sequence is 13 residues long. CDR3 in amino acids: CASSPPGEETQYF. In nucleotides, the CDR3 is TGTGCCAGCAGTCCCCCGGGAGAAGAGACCCAGTACTTC.

V usage is TRBV4-3 and J usage is TRBJ2-6; maybe TRBD1 (5 bases). Germline CDR1 and CDR2: LGHNA and YSLEER. This CDR3 has 17 amino acids. Trimming shortened V by 3 bases and J by 2 bases, and 14 bases separated the two germline ends. The chain's CDR3 is CASSHQGRDPGANVLTF. The DNA for the CDR3 is TGCGCCAGCAGCCACCAGGGTAGAGACCCTGGGGCCAACGTCCTGACTTTC.